The 30 T cell receptor beta chains below come from one sample, sequenced in a study of T cells in Graves' hyperthyroidism and ophthalmopathy. There were TCR beta CDR3 regions amplified from RNA transcripts. The study used the HTBI primer set for a first-round RT-PCR of the TCR CDR3. TCRdb passed the multiplex PCR reads through MiXCR, listing each CDR3 protein once. The sample shows 490,000 or so distinct CDR3 sequences, 22% of them seen only once. The source material was blood. These receptors were taken from a woman in her 70s with Graves' ophthalmopathy.

The CDR3 loop is CSVEEPGRGNTEAFF. The DNA of the CDR3 is TGCAGCGTTGAAGAACCCGGACGGGGGAACACTGAAGCTTTCTTT. The chain joins TRBV29-1 to TRBJ1-1; unclear D gene. This CDR3 is 15 amino acids long. Germline V gives CDR1 SQVTM, CDR2 ANQGSEA. V was cut by 0 bases and J by 1 base, with 12 bases left in between.

Points on this clonotype: It may be a read error: a sequence one base away is much more abundant. The J gene is TRBJ1-1, the V gene TRBV20-1, with D unclear. The CDR3 contains 13 residues. V dropped 2 bases and J dropped 4 bases, with 11 bases sitting between them. Germline CDR1 and CDR2: DFQATT and SNEGSKA (reference sequence). This CDR3 is CSARRGLSTEAFF. The CDR3 DNA reads TGCAGTGCTAGAAGAGGATTGAGCACTGAAGCTTTCTTT.

This clonotype was counted only a few times. The genes are TRBV7-9 and TRBJ2-3, with TRBD2 matching 12 bases. Germline CDR1 is SEHNR and CDR2 is FQNEAQ (reference sequence). CDR3 length: 15 amino acids. V dropped 6 bases and J dropped 2; count of bases not matched to a gene: 3. The CDR3 coding sequence is TGTGCCAGCAGACGGACTAGCGGGATCACAGATACGCAGTATTTT. This gives the protein CASRRTSGITDTQYF.

This clonotype occurred a few times. The J gene is TRBJ2-2, the V gene TRBV3-1, with D perhaps assigned TRBD1 or TRBD2 (5 bases each). The ends were cut back, 7 bases at V and 4 bases at J, with 13 bases in the middle. This CDR3 spans 14 amino acids. Per the germline V gene, CDR1 is LGHDT and CDR2 is YNNKEL (reference sequence). The CDR3 region has the DNA TGTGCCAGCACCAACACTGGGGGCACCGGGGAGCTGTTTTTT. The encoded protein is CASTNTGGTGELFF.

V and J are TRBV30 and TRBJ2-3; D is unclear. Germline V gene lookup returns CDR1 GTSNPN and CDR2 SVGIG (reference sequence). There are 12 residues in the CDR3. V was trimmed by 8 bases and J by 2 bases, leaving 11 bases between them. CDR3 amino acids: CARMGTTDTQYF. The CDR3 DNA reads TGTGCCCGGATGGGTACCACAGATACGCAGTATTTT. Drawing the rest from reference TRBV30 and TRBJ2-3, the complete variable domain is SQTIHQWPATLVQPVGSPLSLECTVEGTSNPNLYWYRQAAGRGLQLLFYSVGIGQISSEVPQNLSASRPQDRQFILSSKKLLLSDSGFYLCARMGTTDTQYFGPGTRLTVL.

The rearrangement links TRBV7-8 to TRBJ1-2; TRBD1 matches at 7 bases. The CDR3 is 15 amino acids. The V gene's germline CDR1 is SGHVS and CDR2 FQNEAQ. V shed 5 bases, J shed 2 bases, and the junction held 8 bases outside the gene matches. Here the CDR3 reads CASSTRQGPNYGYTF. The CDR3 DNA reads as TGTGCCAGCAGCACCAGACAGGGCCCCAACTATGGCTACACCTTC.

This clonotype was seen repeatedly, ten times or more. The chain combines TRBV7-9 with TRBJ1-1; the D is unclear. Germline lookup yields CDR1 SEHNR and CDR2 FQNEAQ (reference sequence). The V and J ends lost 3 bases and 1 base respectively, with 6 bases between them. This CDR3 has 13 amino acids. CDR3 residues: CASSFWKNTEAFF. The CDR3 DNA reads as TGTGCCAGCAGCTTCTGGAAGAACACTGAAGCTTTCTTT. Together with reference TRBV7-9 and TRBJ1-1, the CDR3 gives the full variable domain: DTGVSQNPRHKITKRGQNVTFRCDPISEHNRLYWYRQTLGQGPEFLTYFQNEAQLEKSRLLSDRFSAERPKGSFSTLEIQRTEQGDSAMYLCASSFWKNTEAFFGQGTRLTVV.

On this clonotype itself: One junction end does not reproduce the germline sequence, and a read error may be involved. This chain links TRBV5-1 with TRBJ1-2, with a weak D call TRBD1 (5 bases). The V gene's germline CDR1 is SGHRS and CDR2 YFSETQ. CDR3 size: 13 residues. DNA for the CDR3: TGTGCCAGCAGTAAGGGGAGGGAATATGGCTACACCTTC. Its protein is CASSKGREYGYTF.

There are a few counts of this clonotype. The V gene is TRBV7-2, the J gene TRBJ2-1, with D unresolved. From germline, CDR1 is SGHTA and CDR2 FQGNSA. The CDR3 spans 13 residues. Deletions cut 1 base from V and 10 bases from J, with 11 bases between. As DNA, the CDR3 is TGTGCCAGCAGCTTAGAGTCCGGACGAGAGCAGTTCTTC. This encodes CASSLESGREQFF.

This chain joins TRBV7-9 and TRBJ2-2; weak D call: TRBD1 (6 bases). Germline CDR1 is SEHNR and CDR2 is FQNEAQ (reference sequence). The ends were cut back, 4 bases at V and 6 bases at J, with 9 bases in the middle. CDR3 length equals 13 residues. This chain's CDR3 is CASSYRDAGELFF. The DNA for the CDR3 is TGTGCCAGCAGCTACAGGGACGCCGGGGAGCTGTTTTTT. The full variable domain, with the rest looked up from reference TRBV7-9 and TRBJ2-2, is DTGVSQNPRHKITKRGQNVTFRCDPISEHNRLYWYRQTLGQGPEFLTYFQNEAQLEKSRLLSDRFSAERPKGSFSTLEIQRTEQGDSAMYLCASSYRDAGELFFGEGSRLTVL.

This clonotype occurred a few times. This rearrangement joins TRBV24-1 to TRBJ2-3; 8 bases are shared with TRBD1. Trimming cost V 4 bases and J 4 bases; bases outside gene matches: 15. CDR1 is KGHDR, CDR2 SFDVKD, per germline. This CDR3 is built from 18 residues. CDR3: CATSELQGDRRSADTQYF. The CDR3 region has the DNA TGTGCCACCAGTGAATTGCAAGGGGACAGGAGGTCGGCAGATACGCAGTATTTT.

The genes are TRBV4-1 and TRBJ2-1, with 9 bases that match TRBD1. The CDR3 totals 14 residues. Germline assignment: CDR1 MGHRA and CDR2 YSYEKL. V lost 4 bases and J lost 8; bases outside the gene matches: 6. CDR3 protein: CASSPRQGVDEQFF. CDR3 sequence (DNA): TGCGCCAGCAGCCCTCGACAGGGGGTTGATGAGCAGTTCTTC.

The table lists this clonotype with a few counts. The chain joins TRBV4-3 to TRBJ2-1; weak D call: TRBD2 (6 bases). The CDR3 loop spans 15 amino acids. V lost 0 bases and J 4 bases, leaving 10 bases between the germline ends. The germline V gene has CDR1 LGHNA and CDR2 YSLEER. The CDR3 here is CASSQEVGLYNEQFF. For the CDR3, the DNA is TGCGCCAGCAGCCAAGAAGTGGGACTGTACAATGAGCAGTTCTTC.

This chain links TRBV12-3 or TRBV12-4 with TRBJ2-1; D ambiguous. V shed 5 bases and J shed 8 bases, with 13 bases lying between them. This CDR3 has 13 residues. CDR3: CASSITTEYEQFF. For the CDR3, the DNA is TGTGCCAGCAGTATAACTACGGAGTATGAGCAGTTCTTC.

The chain links TRBV11-2 to TRBJ2-7; the D call may be TRBD1 or TRBD2 (5 bases each). V was pared by 3 bases and J by 2 bases, with 8 bases between. This CDR3 has 13 residues. Germline assignment: CDR1 SGHAT and CDR2 FQNNGV. In DNA, the CDR3 is TGTGCCAGCAGCTTGGGACCGGCCTACGAGCAGTACTTC. It specifies CASSLGPAYEQYF.

The CDR3 here is CASSPPRDAGELFF. The CDR3 DNA sequence: TGTGCCAGCAGCCCCCCCCGGGATGCCGGGGAGCTGTTTTTT. The J gene is TRBJ2-2, the V gene TRBV3-1; TRBD2 might be the D (5 bases). CDR3 length: 14 amino acids. Deletions cut 4 bases from V and 6 bases from J, with 12 bases between. CDR1 is LGHDT and CDR2 is YNNKEL in the germline V gene (reference sequence). The whole variable domain, remainder taken from reference TRBV3-1 and TRBJ2-2, is DTAVSQTPKYLVTQMGNDKSIKCEQNLGHDTMYWYKQDSKKFLKIMFSYNNKELIINETVPNRFSPKSPDKAHLNLHINSLELGDSAVYFCASSPPRDAGELFFGEGSRLTVL.

About this clonotype itself: At one boundary the junction diverges from the germline segment, which might be a read error. The chain joins TRBV19 to TRBJ2-7; possibly TRBD2 for D (6 bases). Germline V gives CDR1 LNHDA, CDR2 SQIVND (reference sequence). The CDR3 extends over 15 amino acids. The CDR3 nucleotides read TGTGCCAATAGTATAGGAGGGACTGCAACCTACGAGCAGTACTTC. Protein product: CANSIGGTATYEQYF. Combining the CDR3 with reference TRBV19 and TRBJ2-7 gives the whole variable domain DGGITQSPKYLFRKEGQNVTLSCEQNLNHDAMYWYRQDPGQGLRLIYYSQIVNDFQKGDIAEGYSVSREKKESFPLTVTSAQKNPTAFYLCANSIGGTATYEQYFGPGTRLTVT.

This clonotype was recorded a few times. CDR3 nucleotides: TGCAGTGCTAGACCCGGCCGGGACAGGGGGCTCTACGAGCAGTACTTC. Its translation: CSARPGRDRGLYEQYF. The chain combines TRBV20-1 with TRBJ2-7, with 12 bases that match TRBD1. V lost 2 bases, J lost 3 bases, and 8 bases stayed unmatched. Germline V gene sequence: CDR1 DFQATT, CDR2 SNEGSKA (reference sequence). The CDR3 loop spans 16 amino acids.

This clonotype was seen a few times. The chain has TRBV5-1 and TRBJ1-1; 10 bases align to TRBD1. Germline V lookup: CDR1 SGHRS, CDR2 YFSETQ. The CDR3 has 17 residues. V dropped 0 bases and J dropped 3; count of bases not matched to a gene: 8. The CDR3 spells CASSLGGTGDWYTEAFF. The CDR3 nucleotides read TGCGCCAGCAGCTTGGGAGGGACAGGGGATTGGTACACTGAAGCTTTCTTT.

The V and J genes are TRBV19 and TRBJ1-1; 8 bases align to TRBD1. This CDR3 is 14 amino acids long. Trimming at V came to 6 bases and at J to 4 bases, leaving 7 bases not matched to a gene. CDR1 and CDR2 (germline): LNHDA, SQIVND (reference sequence). CDR3 DNA sequence: TGTGCCAGTAGGCAGGGGGCAGGGAGCACTGAAGCTTTCTTT. This translates into CASRQGAGSTEAFF. The full variable domain, completed using reference TRBV19 and TRBJ1-1, is DGGITQSPKYLFRKEGQNVTLSCEQNLNHDAMYWYRQDPGQGLRLIYYSQIVNDFQKGDIAEGYSVSREKKESFPLTVTSAQKNPTAFYLCASRQGAGSTEAFFGQGTRLTVV.

This clonotype has a count of ten or more. This CDR3 is CSARRGVTSNGPDTQYF. Here the CDR3 DNA reads TGCAGTGCTAGAAGGGGGGTAACTAGCAACGGCCCAGATACGCAGTATTTT. J is TRBJ2-3 and V is TRBV20-1; tentatively, D is TRBD1 or TRBD2 (6 bases each). CDR1 is DFQATT, CDR2 SNEGSKA, per germline (reference sequence). Trimming removed 2 bases at V and 4 bases at J, with 22 bases between. This CDR3 region has 17 residues.

This clonotype was seen more than once but under ten times. The V gene is TRBV24-1, the J gene TRBJ2-1; D perhaps matches TRBD1 (6 bases). Germline CDR1 reads KGHDR; CDR2 reads SFDVKD. The CDR3 loop spans 13 amino acids. V was shortened by 3 bases and J by 6 bases, with 8 bases between the two germline ends. The DNA of the CDR3 is TGTGCCACCAGTGATCTGGACAGCAATGAGCAGTTCTTC. Amino acids: CATSDLDSNEQFF.

This rearrangement joins TRBV27 to TRBJ2-3; a weak D match, TRBD2 (6 bases). CDR1 and CDR2 from the germline V gene are MNHEY and SMNVEV (reference sequence). The CDR3 consists of 17 residues. V was clipped by 3 bases and J by 3 bases, with 19 bases between them. The CDR3 DNA is TGTGCCAGCAGTTTCCGACTAGTAACCGCATTAACAGATACGCAGTATTTT. Translating gives CASSFRLVTALTDTQYF.

This chain uses TRBV12-3 or TRBV12-4 with TRBJ2-7, with 7 bases identical to TRBD1. V lost 1 base, J lost 5 bases, and 5 bases stayed unmatched. The CDR3 length is 14 residues. The CDR3 protein is CASSLGGGIDEQYF. CDR3 DNA sequence: TGTGCCAGCAGTTTAGGAGGGGGCATCGACGAGCAGTACTTC.

This clonotype was counted between two and nine times. This chain uses TRBV6-1 with TRBJ2-7; D is perhaps TRBD2 (5 bases). Trimming left V 5 bases short and J 6 bases short, with 11 bases between. Per germline, CDR1 MNHNS and CDR2 SASEGT. The CDR3 runs 12 residues. CDR3 nucleotides: TGTGCCAGCAGTACCCGGGGTGCCGAGCAGTACTTC. Translated: CASSTRGAEQYF.

A few counts support this clonotype. This rearrangement joins TRBV12-3 or TRBV12-4 to TRBJ2-1; TRBD2 is a possible D gene (5 bases). The CDR3 is made up of 14 amino acids. The ends were cut back, 4 bases at V and 7 bases at J, with 14 bases in the middle. DNA for the CDR3: TGTGCCAGCAGTTCGATCCCCTCGGGAAATGAGCAGTTCTTC. Translating it yields CASSSIPSGNEQFF.

There are a few counts of this clonotype. The chain is built from TRBV2 and TRBJ1-2, with D hard to call. The CDR3 spans 13 residues. Germline lookup yields CDR1 SNHLY and CDR2 FYNNEI. Deletions cut 4 bases from V and 12 bases from J, with 18 bases between. The CDR3 nucleotides are TGTGCCAGCAGTGTTGACAATCCGCTGGGGAACACCTTC. Amino acids: CASSVDNPLGNTF. The full variable domain, in which reference TRBV2 and TRBJ1-2 provide the parts outside the CDR3, is EPEVTQTPSHQVTQMGQEVILRCVPISNHLYFYWYRQILGQKVEFLVSFYNNEISEKSEIFDDQFSVERPDGSNFTLKIRSTKLEDSAMYFCASSVDNPLGNTFGSGTRLTVV.

The chain combines TRBV5-1 with TRBJ2-1; 7 bases fit TRBD2. From germline, CDR1 is SGHRS and CDR2 YFSETQ. CDR3 length: 17 residues. The V gene end was trimmed by 1 base and the J gene end by 6 bases; junction bases not matched to a gene: 13. The CDR3 sequence: CASSLPWRGRALNEQFF. CDR3 DNA sequence: TGCGCCAGCAGCTTGCCCTGGAGAGGGAGGGCCCTCAATGAGCAGTTCTTC.

The chain carries TRBV29-1 and TRBJ2-1; 10 bases fit TRBD2. This CDR3 spans 15 amino acids. J lost 9 bases, V lost 5 bases, and 13 bases had no gene match. The germline gives CDR1 SQVTM, CDR2 ANQGSEA. The CDR3, as DNA: TGCAGCGTTCGAGTAGCGGGAGGATACTTGGGTGAGCAGTTCTTC. Translating gives CSVRVAGGYLGEQFF.

The rearrangement links TRBV30 to TRBJ2-5; D not certain. Germline V gives CDR1 GTSNPN, CDR2 SVGIG (reference sequence). V shed 5 bases and J shed 2 bases, with 9 bases lying between them. This CDR3 is 12 amino acids long. The CDR3 DNA reads TGTGCCTGGGAACCCGGTCAAGAGACCCAGTACTTC. Its translation is CAWEPGQETQYF.